This TCR beta chain was observed in a study of cytomegalovirus exposure and HLA in healthy donors. Whole-study context: In a later analysis, the 120 or so validation repertoires were reported to have used the same platform as the approximately 700 first-cohort repertoires.

The validation cohort, a group of more than 95 subjects, included the donors and was separate from the roughly 700-subject first cohort. Some clones are missing from TCRdb's copy, which holds only in-frame ones; the method was immunoSEQ multiplex PCR. This repertoire shows about 330,000 clones, around 90% found once; its top ten account for over 1%. The CDR3 loop spans 15 amino acids. V was trimmed by 4 bases and J by 6 bases, leaving 17 bases between them. Germline V gene sequence: CDR1 MDHEN, CDR2 SYDVKM. The sequenced sample consisted of PBMCs. This chain joins TRBV28 and TRBJ2-3; D perhaps matches TRBD2 (6 bases). This TCR derives from a woman aged 25 to 45 in good health and CMV-seropositive. The CDR3 DNA is TGTGCCAGCAGTTACGTTGATAGCGGCATTGATACGCAGTATTTT. Residues: CASSYVDSGIDTQYF.